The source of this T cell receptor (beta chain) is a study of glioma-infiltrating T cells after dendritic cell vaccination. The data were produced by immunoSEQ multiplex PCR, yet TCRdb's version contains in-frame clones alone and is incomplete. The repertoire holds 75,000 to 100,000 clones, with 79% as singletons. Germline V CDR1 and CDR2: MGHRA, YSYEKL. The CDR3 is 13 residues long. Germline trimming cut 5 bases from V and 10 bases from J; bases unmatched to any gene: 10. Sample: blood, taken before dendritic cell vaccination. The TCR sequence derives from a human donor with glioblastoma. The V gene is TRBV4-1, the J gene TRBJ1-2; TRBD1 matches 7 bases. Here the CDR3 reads CASSERDSAAYTF. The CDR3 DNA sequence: TGCGCCAGCAGCGAAAGGGACAGCGCAGCCTACACCTTC.